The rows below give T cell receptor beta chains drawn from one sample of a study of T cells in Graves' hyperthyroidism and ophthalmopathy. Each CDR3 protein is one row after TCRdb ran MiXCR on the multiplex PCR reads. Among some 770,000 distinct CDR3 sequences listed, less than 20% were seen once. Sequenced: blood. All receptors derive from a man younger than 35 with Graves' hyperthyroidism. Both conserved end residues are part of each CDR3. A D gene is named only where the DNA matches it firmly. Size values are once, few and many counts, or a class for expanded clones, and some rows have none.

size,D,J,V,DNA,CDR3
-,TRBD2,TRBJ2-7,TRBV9,TGTGCCAGCAGCGTAGATCCTAGCGGCGCCTACGAGCAGTACTTC,CASSVDPSGAYEQYF
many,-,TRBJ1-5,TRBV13,TGTGCCAGCAGCACAAACAATCAGCCCCAGCATTTT,CASSTNNQPQHF
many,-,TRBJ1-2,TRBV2,TGTGCCAGCAGCCCCGATGTGGGCTATGGCTACACCTTC,CASSPDVGYGYTF
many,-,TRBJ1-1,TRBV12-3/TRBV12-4,TGTGCCAGCAGTTTACAAGCGGGGAATACTGAAGCTTTCTTT,CASSLQAGNTEAFF
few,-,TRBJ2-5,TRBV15,TGTACCACCAGCTCAGCGGCTAGCGAGGGGACCCAGTACTTC,CTTSSAASEGTQYF
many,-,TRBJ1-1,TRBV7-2,TGTGCCAGCAGCCTTAATCCCCCGGGGTTACCCGTCGTGAACACTGAAGCTTTCTTT,CASSLNPPGLPVVNTEAFF
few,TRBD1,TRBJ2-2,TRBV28,TGTGCCAGCAGATCTCAGGGGGCCGACACCGGGGAGCTGTTTTTT,CASRSQGADTGELFF
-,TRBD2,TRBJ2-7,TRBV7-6,TGTGCCAGCAGCTTTGCTAGCGGGAGGCTCTACGAGCAGTACTTC,CASSFASGRLYEQYF
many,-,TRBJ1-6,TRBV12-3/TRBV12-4,TGTGCCAGCAGTTTGCGAGGCGGCCAAATCTGGTATTCACCCCTCCACTTT,CASSLRGGQIWYSPLHF
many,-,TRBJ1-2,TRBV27,TGTGCCAGCAGCCCAGTCCGGGGCCACTATGGCTACACCTTC,CASSPVRGHYGYTF
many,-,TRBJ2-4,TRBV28,TGTGCCAGCACCCTCCAGGGGAGGAAAAACATTCAGTACTTC,CASTLQGRKNIQYF
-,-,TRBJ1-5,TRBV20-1,TGCAGTGCTATGTATCAGGGGAATCAGCCCCAGCATTTT,CSAMYQGNQPQHF
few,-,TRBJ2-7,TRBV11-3,TGTGCCAGCAGCTCCCCCCGTGCTTCATACGAGCAGTACTTC,CASSSPRASYEQYF
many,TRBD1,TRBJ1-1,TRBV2,TGTGCCAGCGTCCGGGACAGACCTATACTGAACACTGAAGCTTTCTTT,CASVRDRPILNTEAFF
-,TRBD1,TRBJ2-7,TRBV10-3,TGTGCCATCAGTGGGAGACAGGGGGGGAGCCTACTCTACGAGCAGTACTTC,CAISGRQGGSLLYEQYF
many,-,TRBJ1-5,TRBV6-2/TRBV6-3,TGTGCCAGCAGTTATGAGAGGGATCAGCCCCAGCATTTT,CASSYERDQPQHF
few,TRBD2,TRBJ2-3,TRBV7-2,TGTGCCAGCAGACCCCCGGGACTAGCGGAGGCAGATACGCAGTATTTT,CASRPPGLAEADTQYF
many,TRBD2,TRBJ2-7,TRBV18,TGTGCCAGCTCACAGTGGACTAGCGGGACCTACGAGCAGTACTTC,CASSQWTSGTYEQYF
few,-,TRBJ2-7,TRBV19,TGTGCCAGTAGTCCCCGGGAGTCTCTTACGGACGAGCAGTACTTC,CASSPRESLTDEQYF
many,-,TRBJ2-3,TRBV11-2,TGTGCCAGCAGCCTAGTGTTCTCAGATAGGCAGTATTTT,CASSLVFSDRQYF
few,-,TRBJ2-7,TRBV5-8,TGTGCCAGCAGCTTTCCGGGACAAAAGTTTTCCTACGAGCAGTACTTC,CASSFPGQKFSYEQYF
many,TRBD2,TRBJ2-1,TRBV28,TGTGCCAGCAGCTCCTCTAGCGGGAGCCGGGGAGCCTACAATGAGCAGTTCTTC,CASSSSSGSRGAYNEQFF
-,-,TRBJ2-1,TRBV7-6,TGTGCCAGCAGCTTGAGGTCCGACGGCAATGAGCAGTTCTTC,CASSLRSDGNEQFF
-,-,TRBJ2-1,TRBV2,TGTGCCAGCAAGGACTTACCGGGCAATGAGCAGTTCTTC,CASKDLPGNEQFF
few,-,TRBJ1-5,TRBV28,TGTGCCAGCAGCCCCCTCCGGGGGGATCAGCCCCAGCATTTT,CASSPLRGDQPQHF
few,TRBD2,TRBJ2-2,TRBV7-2,TGTGCCAGCAGGCCTCAAGCGGGAGGTAGCGGGGAGCTGTTTTTT,CASRPQAGGSGELFF
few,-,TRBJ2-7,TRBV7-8,TGTGCCAGCAGTCAGGGGGGGCAGGGGGCCTCCTACGAGCAGTACTTC,CASSQGGQGASYEQYF
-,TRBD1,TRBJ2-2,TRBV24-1,TGTGCCACCAGTGGGGACAGGGCCAACACCGGGGAGCTGTTTTTT,CATSGDRANTGELFF